The sequence of this T cell receptor (beta chain) was determined in a study of blood T cell repertoires in COVID-19. Study overall: Donors in the United States, Italy and Spain gave samples during acute or convalescent COVID-19. PBMCs, B-cell-depleted T cells, or T cells were the source of the cDNA or gDNA that made up the material.

CDR1 is SGHAT and CDR2 is FQNNGV in the germline V gene. Between the trimmed V and J ends, which lost 1 base and 1 base, there was a span of 8 bases. The CDR3 contains 15 residues. This clone was detected only once. Original processing methods: From reference gene primer amplification, estimates of nucleated cell counts were derived. Clones were sequenced by immunoSEQ multiplex PCR, and TCRdb holds only the in-frame ones, with some missing. The D gene and trimming were derived from the DNA, and the V and J assignments and clone size from that table. The table lists more than 150,000 clones, approximately 87% of them singletons.

The V and J genes are TRBV11-2 and TRBJ2-1, with D perhaps TRBD2 (6 bases). The sample taken for sequencing was peripheral blood. The sequence derives from a man aged 65 to 79 with active or convalescent COVID-19. As DNA, the CDR3 is TGTGCCAGCAGCTTAGCGGGGGATTCCTACAATGAGCAGTTCTTC. Amino acid sequence: CASSLAGDSYNEQFF.